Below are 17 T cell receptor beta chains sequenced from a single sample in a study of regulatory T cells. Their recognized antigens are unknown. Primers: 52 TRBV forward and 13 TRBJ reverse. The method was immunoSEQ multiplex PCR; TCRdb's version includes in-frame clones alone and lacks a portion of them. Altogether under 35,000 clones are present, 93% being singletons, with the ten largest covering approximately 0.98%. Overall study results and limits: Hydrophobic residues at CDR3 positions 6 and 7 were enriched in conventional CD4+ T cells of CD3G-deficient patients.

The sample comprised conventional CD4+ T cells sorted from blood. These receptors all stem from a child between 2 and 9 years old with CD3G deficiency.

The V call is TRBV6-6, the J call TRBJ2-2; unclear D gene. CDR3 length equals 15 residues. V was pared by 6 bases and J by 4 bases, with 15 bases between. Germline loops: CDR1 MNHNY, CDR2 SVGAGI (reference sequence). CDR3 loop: CASSSAALGTGELFF. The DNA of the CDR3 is TGTGCCAGCAGCTCTGCTGCACTGGGCACCGGGGAGCTGTTTTTT.

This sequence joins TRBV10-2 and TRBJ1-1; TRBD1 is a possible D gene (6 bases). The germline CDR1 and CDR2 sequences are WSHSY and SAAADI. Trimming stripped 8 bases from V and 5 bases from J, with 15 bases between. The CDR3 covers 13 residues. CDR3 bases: TGCGCCAGCGCCGGGGGGCGCGGAACTGAAGCTTTCTTT. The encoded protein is CASAGGRGTEAFF.

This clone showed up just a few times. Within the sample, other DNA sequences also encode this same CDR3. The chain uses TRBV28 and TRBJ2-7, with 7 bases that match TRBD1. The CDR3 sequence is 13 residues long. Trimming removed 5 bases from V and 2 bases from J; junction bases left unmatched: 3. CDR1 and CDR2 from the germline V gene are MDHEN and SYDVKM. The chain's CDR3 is CASSLTGTYEQYF. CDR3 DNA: TGTGCCAGCAGTCTGACAGGGACCTACGAGCAGTACTTC.

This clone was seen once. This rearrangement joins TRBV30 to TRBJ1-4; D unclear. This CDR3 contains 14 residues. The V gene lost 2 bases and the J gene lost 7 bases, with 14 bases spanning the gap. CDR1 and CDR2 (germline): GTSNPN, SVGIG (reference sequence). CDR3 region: CAWSPGSRGEKLFF. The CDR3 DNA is TGTGCCTGGAGTCCGGGCTCCCGGGGTGAAAAACTGTTTTTT.

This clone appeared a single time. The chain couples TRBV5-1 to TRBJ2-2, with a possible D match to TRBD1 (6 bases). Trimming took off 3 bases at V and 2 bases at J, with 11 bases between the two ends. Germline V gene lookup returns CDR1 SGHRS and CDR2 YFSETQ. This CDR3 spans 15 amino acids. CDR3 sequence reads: CASSSNRVNTGELFF. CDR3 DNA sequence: TGCGCCAGCAGCTCGAACAGGGTAAACACCGGGGAGCTGTTTTTT.

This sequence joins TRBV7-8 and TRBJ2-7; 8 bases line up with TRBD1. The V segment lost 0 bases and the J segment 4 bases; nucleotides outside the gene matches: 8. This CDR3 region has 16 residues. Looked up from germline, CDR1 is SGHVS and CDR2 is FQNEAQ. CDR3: CASSLAPGTGNYEQYF. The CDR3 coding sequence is TGTGCCAGCAGCTTAGCCCCCGGGACAGGCAATTACGAGCAGTACTTC.

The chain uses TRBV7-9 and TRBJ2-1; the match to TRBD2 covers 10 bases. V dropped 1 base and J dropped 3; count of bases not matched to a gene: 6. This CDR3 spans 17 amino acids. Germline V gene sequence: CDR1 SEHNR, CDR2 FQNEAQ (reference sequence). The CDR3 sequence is CASSLGVSSGSYNEQFF. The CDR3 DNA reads TGTGCCAGCAGCTTAGGGGTATCTAGCGGGAGCTACAATGAGCAGTTCTTC.

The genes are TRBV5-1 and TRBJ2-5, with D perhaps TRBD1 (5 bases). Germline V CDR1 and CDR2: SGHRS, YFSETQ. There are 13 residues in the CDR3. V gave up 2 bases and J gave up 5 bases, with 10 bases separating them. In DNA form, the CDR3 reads TGCGCCAGCAGCTTAGGCAGGGCGGAGACCCAGTACTTC. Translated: CASSLGRAETQYF. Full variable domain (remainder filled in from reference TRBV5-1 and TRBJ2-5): KAGVTQTPRYLIKTRGQQVTLSCSPISGHRSVSWYQQTPGQGLQFLFEYFSETQRNKGNFPGRFSGRQFSNSRSEMNVSTLELGDSALYLCASSLGRAETQYFGPGTRLLVL.

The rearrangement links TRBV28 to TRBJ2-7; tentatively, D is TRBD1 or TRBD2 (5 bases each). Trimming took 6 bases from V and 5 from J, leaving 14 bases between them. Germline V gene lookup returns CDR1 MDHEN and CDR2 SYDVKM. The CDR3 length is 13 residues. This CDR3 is CASRERGRDEQYF. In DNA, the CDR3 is TGTGCCAGCAGGGAGAGGGGTAGGGACGAGCAGTACTTC.

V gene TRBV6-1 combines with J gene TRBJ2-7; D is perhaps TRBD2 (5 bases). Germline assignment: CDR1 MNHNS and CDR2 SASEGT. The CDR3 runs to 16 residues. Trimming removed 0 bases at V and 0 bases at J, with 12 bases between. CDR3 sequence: CASSEARLSISYEQYF. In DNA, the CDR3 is TGTGCCAGCAGTGAAGCGCGACTATCAATCTCCTACGAGCAGTACTTC.

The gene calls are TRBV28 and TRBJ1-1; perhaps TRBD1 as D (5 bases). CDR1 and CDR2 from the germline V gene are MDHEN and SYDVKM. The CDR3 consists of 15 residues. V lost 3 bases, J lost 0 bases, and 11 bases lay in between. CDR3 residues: CASSFGGAMNTEAFF. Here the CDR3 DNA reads TGTGCCAGCAGTTTCGGAGGGGCCATGAACACTGAAGCTTTCTTT.

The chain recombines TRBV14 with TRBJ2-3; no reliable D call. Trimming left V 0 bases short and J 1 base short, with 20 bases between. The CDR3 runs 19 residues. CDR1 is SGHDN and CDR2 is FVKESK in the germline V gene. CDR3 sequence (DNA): TGTGCCAGCAGCCAAGAAAGGGCAAACTACGGGCCACGCACAGATACGCAGTATTTT. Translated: CASSQERANYGPRTDTQYF.

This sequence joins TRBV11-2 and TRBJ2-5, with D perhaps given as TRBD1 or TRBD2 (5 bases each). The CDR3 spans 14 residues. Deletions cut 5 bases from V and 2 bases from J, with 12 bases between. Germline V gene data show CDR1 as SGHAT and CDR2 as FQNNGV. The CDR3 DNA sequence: TGTGCCAGCAGCCCCCGGGGCCCGCAAGAGACCCAGTACTTC. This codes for CASSPRGPQETQYF.

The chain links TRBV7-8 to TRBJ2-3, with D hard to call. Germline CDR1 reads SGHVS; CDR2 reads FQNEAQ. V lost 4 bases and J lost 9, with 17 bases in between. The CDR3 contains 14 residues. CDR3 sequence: CASSSGRNVPTQYF. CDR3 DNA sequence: TGTGCCAGCAGCTCCGGACGGAATGTTCCCACGCAGTATTTT.

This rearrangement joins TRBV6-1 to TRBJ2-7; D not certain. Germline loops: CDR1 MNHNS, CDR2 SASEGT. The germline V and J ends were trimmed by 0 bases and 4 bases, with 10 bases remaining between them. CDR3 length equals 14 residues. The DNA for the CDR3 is TGTGCCAGCAGTGAAGCACCCTACCTTTACGAGCAGTACTTC. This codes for CASSEAPYLYEQYF.

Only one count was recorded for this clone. Written as DNA, the CDR3 is TGCGCCAGCAGCCAAACGGGCCTGACTGAAGCTTTCTTT. Amino acid sequence: CASSQTGLTEAFF. The chain employs TRBV5-1 and TRBJ1-1; unclear D gene. The CDR3 loop spans 13 amino acids. V lost 4 bases to trimming and J lost 5 bases, with 12 bases between them. Germline CDR1 SGHRS, CDR2 YFSETQ.

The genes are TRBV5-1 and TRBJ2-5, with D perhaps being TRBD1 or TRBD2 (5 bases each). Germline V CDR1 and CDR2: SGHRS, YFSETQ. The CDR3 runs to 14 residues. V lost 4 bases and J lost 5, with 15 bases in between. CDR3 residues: CASSPKQWGETQYF. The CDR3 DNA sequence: TGCGCCAGCAGCCCCAAACAATGGGGGGAGACCCAGTACTTC.